Below, 9 T cell receptor beta chains from the same sample are listed, as sequenced in a study of cytomegalovirus exposure and HLA in healthy donors. Profiling relied on immunoSEQ multiplex PCR, and the TCRdb table lists in-frame clones only, not all of them. Of approximately 160,000 clones in the sample, over 85% were seen once. Sequenced sample: PBMCs. These receptors came from a man between 18 and 35 years old in good health and CMV-seropositive.

V gene TRBV4-1 combines with J gene TRBJ2-1, with 8 positions matching TRBD1. The CDR3 contains 15 residues. The germline V gene has CDR1 MGHRA and CDR2 YSYEKL. V lost 3 bases and J lost 7; bases outside the gene matches: 8. CDR3 residues: CASSHTGQGRNEQFF. The DNA of the CDR3 is TGCGCCAGCAGCCATACAGGACAGGGTCGGAATGAGCAGTTCTTC.

V is TRBV21-1 and J is TRBJ2-1; the table's D call of TRBD1 was not tested on the DNA. TRBV21-1 has pseudogene status. This CDR3 spans 18 amino acids. CDR3 nucleotide sequence: TGTGCCAGCAGCAAAGCGCTCAACACAGGGGGCAAGGACAATGAGCAGTTCTTC. Protein product: CASSKALNTGGKDNEQFF.

The chain uses TRBV7-9 and TRBJ2-7; TRBD1 might be the D (5 bases). The CDR3 runs to 13 residues. The V end lost 5 bases, the J end lost 7 bases, and 15 bases lay between the germline ends. Germline V CDR1 and CDR2: SEHNR, FQNEAQ (reference sequence). As DNA, the CDR3 is TGTGCCAGCAGCGTGGGGCTGACCGGAGAGCAGTACTTC. Its protein product is CASSVGLTGEQYF.

A remark on this clone: The junction departs from germline at one end; a sequencing error may be responsible. The chain carries TRBV5-6 and TRBJ2-1; D ambiguous. From germline, CDR1 is SGHDT and CDR2 YYEEEE. This CDR3 comprises 13 residues. The CDR3 sequence: CASSLRNYNEQLF. CDR3 DNA sequence: TGTGCCAGCAGCCTACGCAACTACAATGAGCAGCTCTTC.

The rearrangement uses TRBV27 and TRBJ2-1; 16 bases are a match to TRBD2. Germline values: CDR1 MNHEY, CDR2 SMNVEV (reference sequence). Trimming at V came to 6 bases and at J to 9 bases, leaving 11 bases not matched to a gene. The CDR3 contains 17 residues. The CDR3 loop reads CASRGLAGGGFGSEQFF. CDR3 DNA: TGTGCCAGCAGGGGACTAGCGGGAGGGGGTTTCGGGAGTGAGCAGTTCTTC.

This chain uses TRBV5-1 with TRBJ2-1; TRBD1 matches at 8 bases. Germline assignment: CDR1 SGHRS and CDR2 YFSETQ. With V trimmed by 4 bases and J by 6 bases, 9 bases remained unmatched. The CDR3 sequence is 15 residues long. This chain's CDR3 is CASSIGQGPSNEQFF. The CDR3 DNA sequence: TGCGCCAGCAGCATAGGACAGGGTCCAAGCAATGAGCAGTTCTTC.

The rearrangement links TRBV10-3 to TRBJ1-2; 7 bases map to TRBD1. V shed 1 base, J shed 7 bases, and the junction held 9 bases outside the gene matches. CDR1 ENHRY and CDR2 SYGVKD come from the germline V gene. The CDR3 is made up of 15 amino acids. The CDR3 nucleotides are TGTGCCATCAGTGAGTTATCTGGGACAGCAAGTGGCTACACCTTC. It is translated as CAISELSGTASGYTF.

This chain joins TRBV2 and TRBJ1-1; possibly TRBD1 for D (6 bases). V was shortened by 7 bases and J by 1 base, with 13 bases between the two germline ends. Germline V CDR1 and CDR2: SNHLY, FYNNEI. CDR3 length: 14 amino acids. This CDR3 reads CASISRGRNTEAFF. CDR3 coding DNA: TGTGCCAGCATCAGCAGGGGTAGGAACACTGAAGCTTTCTTT.

The chain uses TRBV6-4 and TRBJ2-3; D perhaps matches TRBD1 (6 bases). CDR3 length equals 12 residues. The germline V gene encodes CDR1 MRHNA and CDR2 SNTAGT. V gave up 7 bases and J gave up 3 bases, with 8 bases separating them. The CDR3 region is CASKDSTDTQYF. DNA of the CDR3: TGTGCCAGCAAGGACAGTACAGATACGCAGTATTTT.